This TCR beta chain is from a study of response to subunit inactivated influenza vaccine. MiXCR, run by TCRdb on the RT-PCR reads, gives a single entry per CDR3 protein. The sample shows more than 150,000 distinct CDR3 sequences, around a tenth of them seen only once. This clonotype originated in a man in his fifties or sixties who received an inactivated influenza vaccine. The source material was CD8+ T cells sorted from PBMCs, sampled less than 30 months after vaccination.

CDR3 nucleotide sequence: TGTGCCAGCAGCGCCGGGACTGACTCCTACGAGCAGTACTTC. It specifies CASSAGTDSYEQYF. V usage is TRBV9 and J usage is TRBJ2-7; possibly TRBD2 for D (6 bases). Germline V gene lookup returns CDR1 SGDLS and CDR2 YYNGEE. CDR3 length: 14 amino acids. Trimming stripped 3 bases from V and 0 bases from J, with 10 bases between.